This TCR beta chain was observed in a study of CD8+ T cells in alopecia areata. Study results and caveats: The study found that many expanded lesional clones persisted in scalp and blood during tofacitinib. Among the 100 top clones, expanded CD8+ clones, like scalp clonality, were significantly decreased by tofacitinib.

RNA was isolated and reverse transcribed to cDNA, the sequencing template. Generated by immunoSEQ multiplex PCR, the TCRdb table keeps only in-frame clones and is missing some. The sample comprises roughly 200,000 clones, around two fifths of which are singletons, and over 2.5% rests with the top ten. Treatment described: oral pan-JAK inhibitor, 5-10 mg twice daily. PBMCs provided sorted CD4+ and CD8+ T cells. The CDR3 has 15 residues. The V gene end was trimmed by 6 bases and the J gene end by 5 bases; junction bases not matched to a gene: 8. Germline loops: CDR1 KGHSH, CDR2 LQKENI. For this clone: Its antigen is not identified.

The chain employs TRBV18 and TRBJ2-1; 9 positions agree with TRBD2. This sample comprised CD4+ T cells sorted from blood, obtained around week 36, from a patient treated with tofacitinib. The clonotype was recovered from a human donor with alopecia areata. CDR3 sequence: CASSRSLAGNNEQFF. In DNA, the CDR3 is TGTGCCAGCTCCCGGTCCCTAGCGGGAAACAATGAGCAGTTCTTC.